These 32 T cell receptor beta chains were all obtained from the same sample, sequenced in a study of T cell repertoires in cytomegalovirus infection. Each CDR3 protein gets one entry after TCRdb re-called the reads with MiXCR. Found here are 250,000 or so distinct CDR3 sequences, approximately 13% of them singletons; the top ten hold 1.5% to 2%. The sample taken for sequencing was PBMCs. The source is a human donor in good health (CMV status not recorded). Some clones in this sample may be carry-over from other donors' samples.

This clonotype was recorded at least ten times. The rearrangement joins TRBV7-9 to TRBJ2-5, with 7 bases matching TRBD1. Germline V gene sequence: CDR1 SEHNR, CDR2 FQNEAQ (reference sequence). Trimming removed 5 bases from V and 2 bases from J; junction bases left unmatched: 5. The CDR3 length is 14 residues. The CDR3, as DNA: TGTGCCAGCAGCGGACAGGACTTTCAAGAGACCCAGTACTTC. The encoded protein is CASSGQDFQETQYF.

This chain joins TRBV19 and TRBJ1-1, with TRBD1 as a possible D gene (5 bases). This CDR3 region has 15 residues. CDR1 LNHDA and CDR2 SQIVND come from the germline V gene (reference sequence). V lost 3 bases and J lost 11, with 22 bases in between. CDR3: CASSMGTGFPAGAFF. The CDR3 DNA is TGTGCCAGTAGTATGGGCACAGGATTCCCTGCCGGGGCTTTCTTT. Based on the CDR3 plus reference TRBV19 and TRBJ1-1, the full variable domain is DGGITQSPKYLFRKEGQNVTLSCEQNLNHDAMYWYRQDPGQGLRLIYYSQIVNDFQKGDIAEGYSVSREKKESFPLTVTSAQKNPTAFYLCASSMGTGFPAGAFFGQGTRLTVV.

This clonotype was detected many times. The chain links TRBV7-2 to TRBJ2-1, with 8 bases that match TRBD2. Germline-derived CDR1 and CDR2 are SGHTA and FQGNSA. V was pared by 5 bases and J by 9 bases, with 18 bases of the junction left unmatched. The CDR3 loop spans 17 amino acids. CDR3 coding DNA: TGTGCCAGCAGCATAGACGGACTAAGCGGGGGCCGGGGTGAGCAGTTCTTC. Translated: CASSIDGLSGGRGEQFF.

As concerns this clonotype: A much larger clone differs by one base, so this may be a read error. DNA of the CDR3: TGCGCCAGCAGCGTTAGCGGGGGGGCCTCCTACAATGAGCAGTTCTTC. Protein: CASSVSGGASYNEQFF. The chain links TRBV10-2 to TRBJ2-1; 11 bases match TRBD2. J gave up 0 bases and V 6 bases, and 4 bases lay outside the gene matches. CDR3 length: 16 residues. The germline gives CDR1 WSHSY, CDR2 SAAADI.

In the case of this clonotype: The junction does not match germline at one end; this may be a read error. This sequence joins TRBV29-1 and TRBJ1-2, with D unclear. From germline, CDR1 is SQVTM and CDR2 ANQGSEA. This CDR3 contains 11 residues. CDR3 sequence reads: CIVDPNYGYTF. The CDR3 DNA sequence: TGCATCGTTGATCCCAACTATGGCTACACCTTC.

This clonotype has only a few counts. This rearrangement joins TRBV28 to TRBJ2-7; a weak D match, TRBD1 (5 bases). Germline values: CDR1 MDHEN, CDR2 SYDVKM. CDR3 length: 14 amino acids. Trimming stripped 1 base from V and 1 base from J, with 8 bases between. The CDR3 DNA follows: TGTGCCAGCAGTTTATTAGGGGATTCCTACGAGCAGTACTTC. Translating it yields CASSLLGDSYEQYF.

This clonotype has at least ten counts. The chain recombines TRBV7-2 with TRBJ1-2, with 7 bases fitting TRBD1. This CDR3 spans 13 amino acids. V lost 5 bases, J lost 8 bases, and 8 bases stayed unmatched. CDR1 and CDR2 from the germline V gene are SGHTA and FQGNSA. CDR3 DNA sequence: TGTGCCAGCAGCCATCGGACAGGAAGGGGCTACACCTTC. Its protein product is CASSHRTGRGYTF.

The J gene is TRBJ2-7, the V gene TRBV7-9, with D perhaps TRBD2 (6 bases). This CDR3 comprises 14 residues. V lost 5 bases and J 6 bases, leaving 17 bases between the germline ends. CDR1 and CDR2 from the germline V gene are SEHNR and FQNEAQ (reference sequence). CDR3 residues: CASSRSGSPGEQYF. The CDR3 nucleotides read TGTGCCAGCAGCCGTAGCGGCAGCCCGGGCGAGCAGTACTTC.

This clonotype was observed many times. The CDR3 protein is CASSYSRRGPANTEAFF. CDR3 in DNA: TGTGCCAGCAGTTACTCGAGGCGGGGCCCAGCGAACACTGAAGCTTTCTTT. V is TRBV6-2 or TRBV6-3 and J is TRBJ1-1; weak D call: TRBD1 (5 bases). The V gene lost 0 bases and the J gene lost 1 base, with 15 bases spanning the gap. The germline gives CDR1 MNHEY, CDR2 SVGEGT. The CDR3 has 17 amino acids.

This clonotype occurred many times. The chain couples TRBV11-2 to TRBJ2-3, with 8 nucleotides matching TRBD2. Unmatched junction bases numbered 4, after V lost 2 bases and J lost 0 bases. This CDR3 has 16 amino acids. Per the germline V gene, CDR1 is SGHAT and CDR2 is FQNNGV. The CDR3 sequence: CASSLRGGRSTDTQYF. CDR3 nucleotide sequence: TGTGCCAGCAGCTTACGCGGGGGGCGTAGCACAGATACGCAGTATTTT.

This sequence joins TRBV5-4 and TRBJ2-7; perhaps TRBD1 as D (5 bases). Trimming stripped 0 bases from V and 0 bases from J, with 10 bases between. Per germline, CDR1 SGHNT and CDR2 YYREEE (reference sequence). This CDR3 is 15 amino acids long. CDR3 sequence: CASSLGQPSSYEQYF. The DNA for the CDR3 is TGTGCCAGCAGCTTGGGACAGCCAAGCTCCTACGAGCAGTACTTC.

The chain recombines TRBV30 with TRBJ1-1, with TRBD1 matching 7 bases. The germline V gene encodes CDR1 GTSNPN and CDR2 SVGIG (reference sequence). This CDR3 is 13 amino acids long. The ends lost 3 bases at V and 3 bases at J; junction bases unmatched: 4. This chain's CDR3 is CAWRRGRDTEAFF. CDR3 DNA sequence: TGTGCCTGGAGAAGGGGGCGCGACACTGAAGCTTTCTTT.

This clonotype was detected only a few times. The chain carries TRBV11-2 and TRBJ2-2; TRBD1 agrees at 9 bases. The CDR3 is made up of 15 amino acids. J lost 6 bases, V lost 5 bases, and 7 bases had no gene match. The germline gives CDR1 SGHAT, CDR2 FQNNGV. The CDR3 sequence: CASSPDRGSAGELFF. CDR3 in DNA: TGTGCCAGCAGCCCGGACAGGGGTAGTGCCGGGGAGCTGTTTTTT.

This clonotype was seen repeatedly, ten times or more. CDR3 loop: CASSFGQPQETQYF. The CDR3 DNA reads as TGTGCCAGCAGTTTTGGACAACCCCAAGAGACCCAGTACTTC. The rearrangement uses TRBV12-3 or TRBV12-4 and TRBJ2-5, with D possibly matching TRBD1 (5 bases). Trimming took off 3 bases at V and 1 base at J, with 9 bases between the two ends. This CDR3 contains 14 residues.

This clonotype was detected ten times or more. The chain has TRBV7-9 and TRBJ2-5; either TRBD1 or TRBD2 may supply D (6 bases each). The CDR3 is made up of 14 amino acids. Germline values: CDR1 SEHNR, CDR2 FQNEAQ (reference sequence). The ends were cut back, 8 bases at V and 4 bases at J, with 17 bases in the middle. CDR3 nucleotides: TGTGCCAGCCGATCTTCAACGGGGGCAGAGACCCAGTACTTC. It translates to CASRSSTGAETQYF.

This clonotype was recorded many times. This chain links TRBV6-5 with TRBJ1-1; TRBD1 agrees at 7 bases. The CDR3 is 17 residues long. Trimming cost V 2 bases and J 6 bases; bases outside gene matches: 15. CDR1 and CDR2 (germline): MNHEY, SVGAGI. The chain's CDR3 is CASSYPPGIEGASEAFF. In nucleotides, the CDR3 is TGTGCCAGCAGTTACCCCCCAGGGATAGAGGGGGCCTCTGAAGCTTTCTTT.

V and J are TRBV2 and TRBJ2-7; TRBD2 agrees at 11 bases. V dropped 7 bases and J dropped 2; count of bases not matched to a gene: 7. CDR1 SNHLY and CDR2 FYNNEI come from the germline V gene. The CDR3 runs 15 residues. In nucleotides, the CDR3 is TGTGCCAGCACCCGAACTAGCGGGGGCACCTACGAGCAGTACTTC. This codes for CASTRTSGGTYEQYF.

This clonotype has at least ten counts. This chain links TRBV6-1 with TRBJ2-1; TRBD2 agrees at 9 bases. Germline V gene lookup returns CDR1 MNHNS and CDR2 SASEGT. This CDR3 is 16 amino acids long. The ends lost 5 bases at V and 1 base at J; junction bases unmatched: 6. The CDR3, as DNA: TGTGCCAGCAGTAATCCGGGACTAGCTTCCTACAATGAGCAGTTCTTC. This gives the protein CASSNPGLASYNEQFF.

Many counts were recorded for this clonotype. The rearrangement links TRBV7-2 to TRBJ2-7; 9 nucleotides agree with TRBD1. Germline V CDR1 and CDR2: SGHTA, FQGNSA. Germline trimming cut 5 bases from V and 3 bases from J; bases unmatched to any gene: 8. The CDR3 sequence is 15 residues long. The CDR3 is CASSPRTGVLYEQYF. The CDR3 DNA reads as TGTGCCAGCAGCCCCCGGACAGGGGTACTCTACGAGCAGTACTTC.

The gene calls are TRBV30 and TRBJ1-5, with D tentatively TRBD1 (5 bases). Germline V gene lookup returns CDR1 GTSNPN and CDR2 SVGIG (reference sequence). Trimming took 5 bases from V and 4 from J, leaving 15 bases between them. This CDR3 has 14 amino acids. CDR3 nucleotide sequence: TGTGCCTGGGGGGGGGTGAACCCGAATCAGCCCCAGCATTTT. This translates into CAWGGVNPNQPQHF.

The gene calls are TRBV12-3 or TRBV12-4 and TRBJ1-2; D is unresolved. This CDR3 is built from 12 residues. The V gene lost 3 bases and the J gene lost 8 bases, with 10 bases spanning the gap. Here the CDR3 DNA reads TGTGCCAGCAGTTTGAGTGATAGCGGCTACACCTTC. The encoded protein is CASSLSDSGYTF.

This clonotype was seen more than once but under ten times. The rearrangement uses TRBV2 and TRBJ2-4; D might be TRBD1 (5 bases). CDR3 length equals 16 residues. The germline V gene encodes CDR1 SNHLY and CDR2 FYNNEI. V was shortened by 6 bases and J by 0 bases, with 15 bases between the two germline ends. As DNA, the CDR3 is TGTGCCAGCAGCCAACCGGACACCCTAGCCAAAAACATTCAGTACTTC. Protein product: CASSQPDTLAKNIQYF.

This clonotype was seen many times. This sequence joins TRBV7-2 and TRBJ2-1; no clear D. Deletions cut 5 bases from V and 4 bases from J, with 15 bases between. The CDR3 is 15 amino acids. Germline V gives CDR1 SGHTA, CDR2 FQGNSA. Written as DNA, the CDR3 is TGTGCCAGCAGCCCTCCCCTGTTGGGGTACAATGAGCAGTTCTTC. It is translated as CASSPPLLGYNEQFF.

This clonotype was observed many times. The chain carries TRBV11-2 and TRBJ2-3; possible D gene TRBD2, 5 bases. Germline CDR1 reads SGHAT; CDR2 reads FQNNGV. V lost 5 bases to trimming and J lost 1 base, with 13 bases between them. This CDR3 has 15 residues. The CDR3 region has the DNA TGTGCCAGCAGCCGGGCCCCGAGGGGCACAGATACGCAGTATTTT. Protein: CASSRAPRGTDTQYF.

This clonotype was seen only once. The rearrangement uses TRBV5-1 and TRBJ1-2; 10 bases align to TRBD1. This CDR3 region has 15 residues. The junction had 3 bases not matched to a gene; V was cut back by 4 bases and J by 0 bases. CDR1 is SGHRS and CDR2 is YFSETQ in the germline V gene. The CDR3 loop reads CASSAGQGANYGYTF. The CDR3 DNA sequence: TGCGCCAGCAGCGCCGGACAGGGGGCTAACTATGGCTACACCTTC. Complete variable domain (other parts from reference TRBV5-1 and TRBJ1-2): KAGVTQTPRYLIKTRGQQVTLSCSPISGHRSVSWYQQTPGQGLQFLFEYFSETQRNKGNFPGRFSGRQFSNSRSEMNVSTLELGDSALYLCASSAGQGANYGYTFGSGTRLTVV.

The chain couples TRBV20-1 to TRBJ2-1, with 7 bases aligning to TRBD2. Germline V gives CDR1 DFQATT, CDR2 SNEGSKA (reference sequence). This CDR3 has 16 residues. The ends lost 6 bases at V and 0 bases at J; junction bases unmatched: 11. The DNA for the CDR3 is TGCAGTGCCCGTTTACTAGCGAACCCCTCCTACAATGAGCAGTTCTTC. Protein sequence: CSARLLANPSYNEQFF.

The J gene is TRBJ1-2, the V gene TRBV20-1; D unresolved. Trimming pared 6 bases from V and 3 bases from J, leaving 20 bases between. Germline loops: CDR1 DFQATT, CDR2 SNEGSKA (reference sequence). The CDR3 is made up of 15 amino acids. CDR3 DNA: TGCAGTGCCCCAAAACCGAGGAGCAGGTACTATGGCTACACCTTC. It encodes CSAPKPRSRYYGYTF.

This clonotype occurred many times. The chain recombines TRBV7-9 with TRBJ1-1; D may be TRBD1 (6 bases). Looked up from germline, CDR1 is SEHNR and CDR2 is FQNEAQ (reference sequence). The CDR3 runs 14 residues. V was cut by 4 bases and J by 3 bases, with 12 bases left in between. The CDR3 DNA is TGTGCCAGCAGCTCGGGGGCGCAGGACACTGAAGCTTTCTTT. This sequence encodes CASSSGAQDTEAFF.

The table lists this clonotype with many counts. The V gene is TRBV7-3, the J gene TRBJ2-7; D might be TRBD1 or TRBD2, each matching 7 bases. Between the trimmed V and J ends, which lost 5 bases and 5 bases, there was a span of 19 bases. The germline V gene encodes CDR1 SGHTA and CDR2 FQGTGA. This CDR3 is 15 amino acids long. The CDR3 DNA follows: TGTGCCAGCAGCCCAGTGGGGGGGCAGGGGGACGAGCAGTACTTC. It yields the protein CASSPVGGQGDEQYF.

Ten or more counts support this clonotype. The rearrangement uses TRBV28 and TRBJ2-1; TRBD2 agrees at 8 bases. The CDR3 has 14 residues. J gave up 7 bases and V 7 bases, and 9 bases lay outside the gene matches. Germline CDR1 and CDR2: MDHEN and SYDVKM. The CDR3 sequence is CASIKGLDGNEQFF. The CDR3 region has the DNA TGTGCCAGCATAAAGGGACTAGACGGGAATGAGCAGTTCTTC.

This clonotype was seen only once. At one boundary the junction diverges from the germline segment, which might be a read error. The chain combines TRBV4-1 with TRBJ2-1; TRBD2 aligns across 10 bases. The end of the DNA fits TRBJ2-7 better, so the J call may be wrong. The CDR3 consists of 15 residues. Germline V gene data show CDR1 as MGHRA and CDR2 as YSYEKL. CDR3 sequence (DNA): TGCACCAGCAGCCCGGGACTAGCGACGTACAATGAGCAGTACTTC. Protein sequence: CTSSPGLATYNEQYF.

In its sample, this clonotype was seen many times. This chain connects TRBV19 to TRBJ2-1; 10 bases align to TRBD2. Unmatched junction bases numbered 8, after V lost 7 bases and J lost 8 bases. The germline gives CDR1 LNHDA, CDR2 SQIVND (reference sequence). This CDR3 contains 14 residues. Here the CDR3 reads CASNRLAGVDEQFF. In nucleotides, the CDR3 is TGTGCCAGTAATCGTCTAGCGGGAGTCGATGAGCAGTTCTTC. The full variable domain, with the rest looked up from reference TRBV19 and TRBJ2-1, is DGGITQSPKYLFRKEGQNVTLSCEQNLNHDAMYWYRQDPGQGLRLIYYSQIVNDFQKGDIAEGYSVSREKKESFPLTVTSAQKNPTAFYLCASNRLAGVDEQFFGPGTRLTVL.